Listed below are T cell receptor beta chains from one sample, sequenced in a study of beta chain features in type 1 diabetes. The assay was immunoSEQ multiplex PCR, and TCRdb's table has in-frame clones only and misses some. Of some 150,000 clones listed, less than 9% are singletons. The specimen was central memory CD4+ T cells from blood. The origin of the receptors is a woman in her thirties in good health. Each CDR3 is given with its conserved first and last residue. A D gene is named only where the DNA matches it firmly. For some rows the clone size is stated as once, few or many, or as a class when expanded; others skip it.

TRBV5-5	TRBD1	NA	TRBJ1-1	14	TGTGCCAGCAGCTCTCAGGGGGCGAGGACTGAAGCTTTCTTT	CASSSQGARTEAFF
TRBV7-3	NA	few	TRBJ2-1	13	TGTGCCAGCAGCTTAGGGACATCCGATGAGCAGTTCTTC	CASSLGTSDEQFF
TRBV28	TRBD2	few	TRBJ2-1	14	TGTGCCAGCATTTCTAGCGGAGCCAGTAATGAGCAGTTCTTC	CASISSGASNEQFF
TRBV7-8	NA	few	TRBJ2-1	16	TGTGCCAGCAGCTTAGCCTCCGGTGGCGGGTGGAATGAGCAGTTCTTC	CASSLASGGGWNEQFF
TRBV29-1	TRBD2	NA	TRBJ2-1	16	TGCAGCGTCCCGTCTAGCGGGAGGGCCCCTAGGTATGAGCAGTTCTTC	CSVPSSGRAPRYEQFF
TRBV5-1	NA	few	TRBJ2-1	15	TGCGCCAGCAGCCCCGGAGGTGGGAACAACAATGAGCAGTTCTTC	CASSPGGGNNNEQFF
TRBV5-1	NA	few	TRBJ2-5	14	TGCGCCAGCAGCTTGCAGGGCCCCCAAGAGACCCAGTACTTC	CASSLQGPQETQYF
TRBV29-1	NA	NA	TRBJ1-2	14	TGCAGCGTTGAGATGCAGGGATCGGGCTATGGCTACACCTTC	CSVEMQGSGYGYTF
TRBV11-1	TRBD2	NA	TRBJ2-5	16	TGTGCCAGCAGCGTCCCGCTAGCGGGAGGAGGAGAGACCCAGTACTTC	CASSVPLAGGGETQYF
TRBV28	TRBD1	few	TRBJ1-2	15	TGTGCCAGCAGAATTTTAGGACAGGGTTCGGCTGGCTACACCTTC	CASRILGQGSAGYTF
TRBV19	TRBD1	few	TRBJ1-5	13	TGTGCCAGTATGGACAGGCAAAATCAGCCCCAGCATTTT	CASMDRQNQPQHF
TRBV4-2	TRBD2	few	TRBJ2-7	15	TGTGCCAGCAGCCAAGACTTAGCGGGAGGTTACGAGCAGTACTTC	CASSQDLAGGYEQYF
TRBV28	TRBD1	few	TRBJ2-2	18	TGTGCCAGCCTCTCTCCCTCCTGGGCAGGGGGCTTGACCGGGGAGCTGTTTTTT	CASLSPSWAGGLTGELFF
TRBV6-5	TRBD1	few	TRBJ1-1	15	TGTGCCAGCCGGGACAGGGGGCGGGGGAACACTGAAGCTTTCTTT	CASRDRGRGNTEAFF
TRBV6-5	NA	few	TRBJ2-7	13	TGTGCCAGCAGCCCTACGCGGGTCAGCGAGCAGTACTTC	CASSPTRVSEQYF
TRBV28	TRBD1	NA	TRBJ2-7	14	TGTGCCAGCAGTGTCCGGGACAGAACCTACGAGCAGTACTTC	CASSVRDRTYEQYF
TRBV28	TRBD2	few	TRBJ2-5	18	TGTGCCAGCAGGCGAAGGACTAGCGGGACTTTTGTACAAGAGACCCAGTACTTC	CASRRRTSGTFVQETQYF
TRBV2	NA	few	TRBJ2-7	13	TGTGCCAGCAGTGAAGTGGGGGGGGCCGAGCAGTACTTC	CASSEVGGAEQYF
TRBV5-1	TRBD1	few	TRBJ1-4	17	TGCGCCAGCAGCTCAACGATGACAGGGGTAACTAATGAAAAACTGTTTTTT	CASSSTMTGVTNEKLFF
TRBV7-2	TRBD1	few	TRBJ2-3	15	TGTGCCAGCAGCTTAGTGGGACAGGGCACAGATACGCAGTATTTT	CASSLVGQGTDTQYF
TRBV5-1	NA	NA	TRBJ2-3	16	TGCGCCAGCAGCCTAACAGGGAATAGGGCCACAGATACGCAGTATTTT	CASSLTGNRATDTQYF
TRBV18	NA	NA	TRBJ1-5	16	TGTGCCAGCTCACCACAAGGGGTAGTCGGCAATCAGCCCCAGCATTTT	CASSPQGVVGNQPQHF
TRBV27	TRBD2	NA	TRBJ2-5	16	TGTGCCAGCAGCACAAGGCGGACTAGCGTAACAGAGACCCAGTACTTC	CASSTRRTSVTETQYF
TRBV6-9	TRBD2	many	TRBJ2-1	15	TGTGCCAGCAGCAGGACTAGCGAACAAGGGAATGAGCAGTTCTTC	CASSRTSEQGNEQFF
TRBV30	NA	many	TRBJ2-2	13	TGTGCCTGGAGGGTTACAGGGACCGGGGAGCTGTTTTTT	CAWRVTGTGELFF
TRBV12-5	TRBD1	NA	TRBJ1-2	14	TGTGCTAGTGGTTTGGAGACAGGGATATATGGCTACACCTTC	CASGLETGIYGYTF
TRBV7-6	NA	few	TRBJ1-1	13	TGTGCCAGCATCGAAACAGGGTACACTGAAGCTTTCTTT	CASIETGYTEAFF
TRBV15	NA	NA	TRBJ2-3	16	TGTGCCACCAGCAGAGATAGGGCAGGGAACACAGATACGCAGTATTTT	CATSRDRAGNTDTQYF
TRBV6-5	NA	NA	TRBJ2-5	16	TGTGCCAGCAGTTACTCCTTGGGGGGTTTACAAGAGACCCAGTACTTC	CASSYSLGGLQETQYF
TRBV4-2	TRBD1	many	TRBJ2-6	16	TGTGCCAGCAGCCAAGCGACAGGGTCTGGGGCCAACGTCCTGACTTTC	CASSQATGSGANVLTF
TRBV29-1	TRBD1	many	TRBJ2-7	14	TGCAGCGTTGATAGGACAGGGACGGGGTACGAGCAGTACTTC	CSVDRTGTGYEQYF
TRBV29-1	TRBD1	many	TRBJ2-1	13	TGCAGCGTTGTGGGACAGGGAGATTGGGAGCAGTTCTTC	CSVVGQGDWEQFF